The 22 T cell receptor beta chains below come from one sample, sequenced in a study of T cells in localized non-small cell lung cancer. The method was immunoSEQ multiplex PCR; TCRdb's version includes in-frame clones alone and lacks a portion of them. The sample records around 2,200 clones, more than 30% being singletons. Source: normal lung tissue next to the tumor, taken before any cancer treatment. The origin of the receptors is a male donor at least 60 years old with stage I squamous cell lung carcinoma.

This chain joins TRBV29-1 and TRBJ1-3; D not certain. This CDR3 comprises 15 residues. V lost 3 bases to trimming and J lost 0 bases, with 12 bases between them. CDR1 and CDR2 (germline): SQVTM, ANQGSEA. The CDR3 DNA reads as TGCAGCGTTGAGGTGGGCGGACTCTCTGGAAACACCATATATTTT. Its protein is CSVEVGGLSGNTIYF.

By its share, this clone is large. The V and J genes are TRBV30 and TRBJ2-1, with D tentatively TRBD2 (6 bases). The length of the CDR3 is 15 residues. Trimming cost V 0 bases and J 3 bases, with 12 bases left between them. Germline-derived CDR1 and CDR2 are GTSNPN and SVGIG (reference sequence). The DNA of the CDR3 is TGTGCCTGGAGTGTTTTTAGCGGAGGCTACAATGAGCAGTTCTTC. Translation gives CAWSVFSGGYNEQFF.

Sample share makes this clone large. The chain employs TRBV11-3 and TRBJ2-7; D remains unclear. The V gene lost 3 bases and the J gene lost 5 bases, with 14 bases spanning the gap. Germline V gene lookup returns CDR1 SGHNT and CDR2 YENEEA. The CDR3 is 14 residues long. In DNA, the CDR3 is TGTGCCAGCAGCTTGGCGCCCCCAGTTAACGAGCAGTACTTC. Protein sequence: CASSLAPPVNEQYF.

The V and J genes are TRBV2 and TRBJ1-1; tentative D call: TRBD1 (6 bases). V lost 4 bases and J lost 4, with 16 bases in between. This CDR3 region has 15 residues. Germline V gene lookup returns CDR1 SNHLY and CDR2 FYNNEI. CDR3 amino acids: CASSGEGGARTEAFF. CDR3 coding DNA: TGTGCCAGCAGTGGAGAAGGGGGGGCTCGCACTGAAGCTTTCTTT. Together with reference TRBV2 and TRBJ1-1, the CDR3 gives the full variable domain: EPEVTQTPSHQVTQMGQEVILRCVPISNHLYFYWYRQILGQKVEFLVSFYNNEISEKSEIFDDQFSVERPDGSNFTLKIRSTKLEDSAMYFCASSGEGGARTEAFFGQGTRLTVV.

V and J are TRBV14 and TRBJ2-1, with D perhaps TRBD1 (6 bases). This CDR3 is built from 15 residues. Trimming stripped 5 bases from V and 3 bases from J, with 14 bases between. The germline V gene has CDR1 SGHDN and CDR2 FVKESK. The CDR3 reads CASSSTGSFYNEQFF. In DNA form, the CDR3 reads TGTGCCAGCAGCTCAACAGGGAGTTTCTACAATGAGCAGTTCTTC. Filled out from reference TRBV14 and TRBJ2-1, the complete variable domain reads EAGVTQFPSHSVIEKGQTVTLRCDPISGHDNLYWYRRVMGKEIKFLLHFVKESKQDESGMPNNRFLAERTGGTYSTLKVQPAELEDSGVYFCASSSTGSFYNEQFFGPGTRLTVL.

This clone showed up just a few times. This sequence joins TRBV19 and TRBJ1-2; 7 bases are shared with TRBD1. The CDR3 has 11 residues. The J segment lost 7 bases and the V segment lost 7 bases, leaving 3 bases of the junction unmatched. Germline loops: CDR1 LNHDA, CDR2 SQIVND (reference sequence). CDR3: CASKGGLGYTF. DNA of the CDR3: TGTGCCAGTAAAGGGGGCCTTGGCTACACCTTC.

The chain links TRBV28 to TRBJ2-2; no clear D. Trimming removed 6 bases at V and 2 bases at J, with 16 bases between. CDR3 length: 16 residues. Germline V gene sequence: CDR1 MDHEN, CDR2 SYDVKM. CDR3 in amino acids: CASSLPLVGNTGELFF. The CDR3 DNA reads TGTGCCAGCAGCCTCCCATTAGTGGGAAACACCGGGGAGCTGTTTTTT.

The chain employs TRBV10-3 and TRBJ1-1; tentatively, D is TRBD1 (5 bases). The germline V and J ends were trimmed by 10 bases and 6 bases, with 27 bases remaining between them. CDR1 ENHRY and CDR2 SYGVKD come from the germline V gene. The CDR3 is 16 residues long. The CDR3 coding sequence is TGTGCCAGCGCGGGACTCAAGACCATTGTAGGGGCTGAAGCTTTCTTT. Protein: CASAGLKTIVGAEAFF.

This sequence joins TRBV10-3 and TRBJ1-6; weak D call: TRBD1 (6 bases). CDR1 and CDR2 (germline): ENHRY, SYGVKD. The CDR3 extends over 14 amino acids. Trimming shortened V by 0 bases and J by 6 bases, and 6 bases separated the two germline ends. DNA of the CDR3: TGTGCCATCAGTGAGTCGGACAGTAATTCACCCCTCCACTTT. It is translated as CAISESDSNSPLHF.

The V call is TRBV4-1, the J call TRBJ1-5; possible D gene TRBD1, 5 bases. CDR1 and CDR2 from the germline V gene are MGHRA and YSYEKL. V was clipped by 8 bases and J by 9 bases, with 17 bases between them. The CDR3 totals 13 residues. The DNA for the CDR3 is TGCGCCAGCTCTAGGGACGGGGATTTGCCCCAGCATTTT. This translates into CASSRDGDLPQHF.

This rearrangement joins TRBV4-1 to TRBJ2-3, with 9 bases matching TRBD2. The V gene end was trimmed by 5 bases and the J gene end by 3 bases; junction bases not matched to a gene: 9. The CDR3 extends over 16 amino acids. The germline V gene has CDR1 MGHRA and CDR2 YSYEKL. CDR3 protein: CASSLRLAETTDTQYF. CDR3 nucleotide sequence: TGCGCCAGCAGCTTGCGACTAGCGGAGACTACAGATACGCAGTATTTT.

By proportion, this clone is large. The CDR3 sequence: CASSPTQRSNTGELFF. The DNA for the CDR3 is TGTGCCAGCTCACCCACACAGCGTTCGAACACCGGGGAGCTGTTTTTT. The chain is built from TRBV18 and TRBJ2-2; D gene uncertain. Germline CDR1 KGHSH, CDR2 LQKENI. CDR3 length: 16 residues. The V end lost 3 bases, the J end lost 0 bases, and 11 bases lay between the germline ends.

Written as DNA, the CDR3 is TGTGCCAGCAGCTTATCTTGGGACAGCTATGGCTACACCTTC. Translating gives CASSLSWDSYGYTF. The rearrangement links TRBV9 to TRBJ1-2, with TRBD1 identical over 7 bases. The junction had 7 bases not matched to a gene; V was cut back by 4 bases and J by 4 bases. From germline, CDR1 is SGDLS and CDR2 YYNGEE. The CDR3 totals 14 residues.

The J gene is TRBJ1-2, the V gene TRBV19; D gene unclear. This CDR3 is built from 15 residues. Germline V gene data show CDR1 as LNHDA and CDR2 as SQIVND (reference sequence). Trimming left V 11 bases short and J 1 base short, with 20 bases between. CDR3 nucleotide sequence: TGTGCCCGATCTCCCTCAAGGCGGGATAACTATGGCTACACCTTC. It encodes CARSPSRRDNYGYTF.

The table lists this clone with a few counts. The CDR3 region has the DNA TGTGCCAGCAGTTTATCTACAGCAAGTATCACAGATACGCAGTATTTT. Translating it yields CASSLSTASITDTQYF. The chain is built from TRBV27 and TRBJ2-3; no clear D. This CDR3 region has 16 residues. V was pared by 0 bases and J by 2 bases, with 12 bases between. In germline, CDR1 is MNHEY, CDR2 SMNVEV (reference sequence).

Sample share makes this clone large. The V gene is TRBV19, the J gene TRBJ2-3; a weak D match, TRBD2 (6 bases). The CDR3 length is 15 residues. The V and J ends lost 7 bases and 2 bases respectively, with 16 bases between them. CDR1 is LNHDA, CDR2 SQIVND, per germline (reference sequence). Written as DNA, the CDR3 is TGTGCCAGTACAGCATCCGGGAGTAACACAGATACGCAGTATTTT. Amino acids: CASTASGSNTDTQYF.

This clone was counted only a few times. This sequence joins TRBV5-1 and TRBJ2-3; 7 bases map to TRBD1. The V gene's germline CDR1 is SGHRS and CDR2 YFSETQ. Trimming cost V 0 bases and J 0 bases; bases outside gene matches: 4. There are 16 residues in the CDR3. CDR3 amino acids: CASSLVGTDSTDTQYF. The CDR3 DNA follows: TGCGCCAGCAGCTTGGTCGGGACAGATAGCACAGATACGCAGTATTTT.

This clone is classed as large. The chain uses TRBV9 and TRBJ2-2; TRBD1 is a possible D gene (5 bases). This CDR3 comprises 16 residues. V dropped 0 bases and J dropped 0 bases, with 9 bases sitting between them. Looked up from germline, CDR1 is SGDLS and CDR2 is YYNGEE. The CDR3 DNA sequence: TGTGCCAGCAGCGTAGGGGTCAGGGCGAACACCGGGGAGCTGTTTTTT. It specifies CASSVGVRANTGELFF. The full variable domain, with the rest looked up from reference TRBV9 and TRBJ2-2, is DSGVTQTPKHLITATGQRVTLRCSPRSGDLSVYWYQQSLDQGLQFLIQYYNGEERAKGNILERFSAQQFPDLHSELNLSSLELGDSALYFCASSVGVRANTGELFFGEGSRLTVL.

This clone is deemed medium-sized (0.01 to 0.1%). The genes are TRBV25-1 and TRBJ2-5, with 7 bases identical to TRBD2. V shed 1 base and J 2 bases; nucleotides not matched to a gene: 7. CDR1 is MGHDK, CDR2 SYGVNS, per germline. This CDR3 comprises 16 residues. In DNA, the CDR3 is TGTGCCAGCAGTGAATTCGGGGGGTCAGAACAAGAGACCCAGTACTTC. This translates into CASSEFGGSEQETQYF.

This clone was counted between two and nine times. The V gene is TRBV28, the J gene TRBJ1-1; D is unresolved. Germline V lookup: CDR1 MDHEN, CDR2 SYDVKM. The length of the CDR3 is 15 residues. The germline V and J ends were trimmed by 5 bases and 2 bases, with 15 bases remaining between them. CDR3 sequence: CASSLYLHVNTEAFF. CDR3 DNA: TGTGCCAGCAGTCTCTATCTGCACGTCAACACTGAAGCTTTCTTT.

This clone ranks as medium-sized (0.01 to 0.1%). Mismatch with germline at one junction end may stem from a read error. V usage is TRBV6-4 and J usage is TRBJ2-7; the D is unclear. CDR1 and CDR2 (germline): MRHNA, SNTAGT. The CDR3 runs 11 residues. The CDR3 region is CAISGDYEQYF. The CDR3, as DNA: TGTGCCATCAGTGGTGACTACGAGCAGTACTTC.

This clone was counted a few times. A junction boundary mismatches the germline segment, possibly from a read error. J is TRBJ1-5 and V is TRBV6-7; 9 nucleotides align to TRBD1. TRBV6-7 has ORF status, its function being uncertain. CDR3 length: 15 residues. The CDR3 region is CASRPGQGMNQPQHF. In DNA form, the CDR3 reads TGTGCCAGCAGACCCGGACAGGGGATGAATCAGCCTCAGCATTTT.